The text below deals with one T cell receptor beta chain. Sequencing was performed with immunoSEQ multiplex PCR; in TCRdb, only in-frame clones are kept and a portion is missing. The profile shows a few hundred thousand clones, around 89% of them singletons. This entry is derived from a study of blood T cell repertoires in COVID-19. On the study more broadly: COVID-19 samples from acute and convalescent phases originated in the United States, Italy and Spain. Nucleic acid was either cDNA or gDNA, and it came from T cells, B-cell-depleted T cells, or PBMCs.

The CDR3 has 13 residues. V dropped 0 bases and J dropped 4 bases, with 9 bases sitting between them. CDR1 and CDR2 (germline): GTSNPN, SVGIG (reference sequence). The clonotype was recovered from a woman in her 30s who had recovered from COVID-19. The material sequenced was PBMCs or T cells enriched from blood (not recorded which). V gene TRBV30 combines with J gene TRBJ1-2; weak D call: TRBD1 (5 bases). CDR3 amino acids: CAWSVEGRYGYTF. The CDR3 coding sequence is TGTGCCTGGAGTGTGGAGGGGCGCTATGGCTACACCTTC. Full variable domain (remainder filled in from reference TRBV30 and TRBJ1-2): SQTIHQWPATLVQPVGSPLSLECTVEGTSNPNLYWYRQAAGRGLQLLFYSVGIGQISSEVPQNLSASRPQDRQFILSSKKLLLSDSGFYLCAWSVEGRYGYTFGSGTRLTVV.